The present T cell receptor (beta chain) was sequenced within a study of T cell repertoires in cytomegalovirus infection. In the study overall: Both CMV infection and a matching HLA type were indicated by public TCR beta signatures. Overall study findings and caveats: HLA-C-restricted CMV-specific TCR beta clonotypes prevailed in the ex vivo response. Identification of carriers of CMV plus the relevant HLA was performed using cumulative public TCR beta family frequency.

This clonotype was observed once. The target antigen is unknown. TCRdb redid the calling of the reads with MiXCR, one entry per CDR3 protein. The sample records 680,000 or so distinct CDR3 sequences, around a third being singletons. V was pared by 10 bases and J by 1 base, with 8 bases of the junction left unmatched. The CDR3 has 14 residues. From germline, CDR1 is ENHRY and CDR2 SYGVKD. This chain uses TRBV10-3 with TRBJ1-1; 8 positions agree with TRBD1. This material consisted of cultured PBMCs, taken from culture after CMV antigen stimulation. This receptor was obtained from a human donor in good health (CMV status not recorded). Some clones in this sample may be carry-over from other donors' samples. Written as DNA, the CDR3 is TGTGCCAGCCGGACAGGGAGGGGGAACACTGAAGCTTTCTTT. It specifies CASRTGRGNTEAFF.